A single sample is the source of the 6 T cell receptor beta chains below, sequenced in a study of OX40 agonist ivuxolimab in advanced cancers. Profiled with immunoSEQ multiplex PCR; TCRdb holds only in-frame clones, not every one. The data show about 40,000 clones, 70% to 85% seen once. This sample comprised CD4+ or CD8+ T cells sorted from blood, obtained in a trial of the OX40 agonist ivuxolimab. The source of these receptors is an adult with an advanced solid tumor such as melanoma, head and neck, liver or kidney cancer.

The rearrangement links TRBV27 to TRBJ1-4, with unresolved D. Germline V lookup: CDR1 MNHEY, CDR2 SMNVEV (reference sequence). The CDR3 sequence is 11 residues long. Trimming took 6 bases from V and 5 from J, leaving 4 bases between them. The CDR3 protein is CASRQNEKLFF. The CDR3, as DNA: TGTGCCAGCAGACAAAATGAAAAACTGTTTTTT.

The CDR3 region is CASSLRLQETQYF. For the CDR3, the DNA is TGCGCCAGCAGCCTCCGACTGCAAGAGACCCAGTACTTC. The V and J genes are TRBV4-3 and TRBJ2-5; no reliable D call. V lost 4 bases, J lost 2 bases, and 8 bases lay in between. From germline, CDR1 is LGHNA and CDR2 YSLEER. The CDR3 has 13 amino acids.

V and J are TRBV6-6 and TRBJ2-1, with D unresolved. The CDR3 contains 13 residues. Per germline, CDR1 MNHNY and CDR2 SVGAGI (reference sequence). V lost 2 bases, J lost 6 bases, and 8 bases lay in between. In nucleotides, the CDR3 is TGTGCCAGCAGTTACCACCCCGGCAATGAGCAGTTCTTC. Encoded protein: CASSYHPGNEQFF.

The rearrangement links TRBV5-8 to TRBJ2-3; TRBD2 matches 9 bases. CDR1 is SGHTS and CDR2 is YDEGEE in the germline V gene. CDR3 length equals 16 residues. The V segment lost 4 bases and the J segment 2 bases; nucleotides outside the gene matches: 8. CDR3 sequence: CASSGLAGYFTDTQYF. The CDR3 coding sequence is TGTGCCAGCAGCGGTCTAGCGGGGTACTTCACAGATACGCAGTATTTT.

This chain links TRBV5-4 with TRBJ2-3, with D uncertain. The CDR3 is 15 residues long. Germline V gene lookup returns CDR1 SGHNT and CDR2 YYREEE (reference sequence). With 4 bases removed from V and 2 bases from J, the gap between germline ends came to 14 bases. The CDR3 DNA reads as TGTGCCAGCAGCCCGGGTTCCTTTCCCACAGATACGCAGTATTTT. Amino acid sequence: CASSPGSFPTDTQYF.

The chain links TRBV5-5 to TRBJ2-7; no firm D call. CDR3 size: 14 residues. The V gene's germline CDR1 is SGHKS and CDR2 YYEKEE (reference sequence). Trimming left V 1 base short and J 3 bases short, with 11 bases between. As DNA, the CDR3 is TGTGCCAGCAGCTTGACCAGCGTGGGCTACGAGCAGTACTTC. It codes for CASSLTSVGYEQYF.